This T cell receptor beta chain was sequenced for a study of shared clonotypes between healthy human individuals. Whole-study findings and limits: Generation probabilities of non-shared clonotypes were lower (relative to those shared by all four donors). What naive subsets generally showed was a larger estimated richness than memory subsets showed. A handful of donors held about 5% of naive CD4 clonotypes in common.

CDR1 SGDLS and CDR2 YYNGEE come from the germline V gene. The CDR3 has 16 amino acids. Trimming took off 4 bases at V and 1 base at J, with 15 bases between the two ends. Samples underwent the assay at deep level. TCRdb's table, derived via immunoSEQ multiplex PCR, lists solely in-frame clones and lacks some. The sample yields roughly 1,000,000 clones, around 78% seen once. Worth noting for this clone: Antigen specificity is unknown.

This TCR derives from a man younger than 30 in good health. Some clones in this sample may be carry-over from other donors' samples. J is TRBJ1-3 and V is TRBV9; D remains ambiguous. Source material: memory CD4+ T cells from PBMCs. Subset in this sample: CD45RA-negative fraction. The CDR3 is CASSPGDPGSGNTIYF. Written as DNA, the CDR3 is TGTGCCAGCAGCCCCGGGGATCCCGGGTCTGGAAACACCATATATTTT.